These 17 T cell receptor beta chains were sequenced from one sample in a study of vaccination and CD4 T cells after COVID-19. The Oncomine TCR Beta short-read assay sequenced DNA from cultured CD4+ T cells. TCRdb called the PCR reads again in MiXCR, with one record for every CDR3 protein. Among around 15,000 distinct CDR3 sequences, 70% to 80% were seen once, and the ten largest hold approximately 19%. The treatment is: approximately 9-day PBMC culture with coronavirus spike peptide pools or control peptides (ViraFEST assay). These receptors have no known antigen. Material for sequencing was CD4+ T cells from blood, cultured in vitro. The receptors originated from a human donor who had recovered from COVID-19.

J is TRBJ2-3 and V is TRBV6-1; TRBD2 matches 11 bases. With V trimmed by 9 bases and J by 2 bases, 4 bases remained unmatched. CDR1 and CDR2 from the germline V gene are MNHNS and SASEGT. This CDR3 has 14 amino acids. The CDR3 spells CASGSGRATDTQYF. As DNA, the CDR3 is TGTGCCAGTGGTAGCGGGAGGGCCACAGATACGCAGTATTTT.

The chain carries TRBV28 and TRBJ1-5; D call uncertain. The V gene lost 6 bases and the J gene lost 2 bases, with 14 bases spanning the gap. CDR1 and CDR2 (germline): MDHEN, SYDVKM. The CDR3 runs to 15 residues. The chain's CDR3 is CASSPPPGRNQPQHF. Here the CDR3 DNA reads TGTGCCAGCAGCCCACCCCCCGGGCGCAATCAGCCCCAGCATTTT.

The chain couples TRBV19 to TRBJ1-2; D is possibly TRBD1 (6 bases). V was cut by 3 bases and J by 5 bases, with 7 bases left in between. Germline CDR1 is LNHDA and CDR2 is SQIVND (reference sequence). This CDR3 is built from 12 residues. As DNA, the CDR3 is TGTGCCAGTAGTATGACAGGATATGGCTACACCTTC. Protein sequence: CASSMTGYGYTF.

The rearrangement uses TRBV19 and TRBJ1-1; D may be TRBD1 (6 bases). Germline V gene sequence: CDR1 LNHDA, CDR2 SQIVND (reference sequence). Trimming took 6 bases from V and 3 from J, leaving 14 bases between them. The CDR3 is made up of 14 amino acids. In DNA, the CDR3 is TGTGCCAGTAGACCACAGGGCCCTTACACTGAAGCTTTCTTT. Its translation: CASRPQGPYTEAFF.

CDR3 sequence (DNA): TGTGCCAGCAGGCCCTCCGGGACAGGGGACAATCAGCCCCAGCATTTT. Protein: CASRPSGTGDNQPQHF. The rearrangement links TRBV11-2 to TRBJ1-5, with 10 bases lining up with TRBD1. V was clipped by 6 bases and J by 3 bases; unmatched bases: 8. Germline loops: CDR1 SGHAT, CDR2 FQNNGV. This CDR3 comprises 16 residues.

This chain links TRBV6-2 or TRBV6-3 with TRBJ2-1; D remains ambiguous. CDR1 and CDR2 (germline): MNHEY, SVGEGT. Trimming cost V 0 bases and J 7 bases, with 13 bases left between them. This CDR3 contains 15 residues. CDR3 sequence: CASSYSRGLRNEQFF. Written as DNA, the CDR3 is TGTGCCAGCAGTTACTCGAGAGGCCTTCGGAATGAGCAGTTCTTC.

This chain uses TRBV7-2 with TRBJ1-2; D perhaps matches TRBD1 (5 bases). The CDR3 consists of 16 residues. CDR1 is SGHTA and CDR2 is FQGNSA in the germline V gene. V was shortened by 5 bases and J by 8 bases, with 24 bases between the two germline ends. This CDR3 is CASSPKLGTTLWGYTF. The CDR3 nucleotides are TGTGCCAGCAGCCCTAAACTAGGGACCACTTTGTGGGGCTACACCTTC. The full variable domain, its missing parts supplied by reference TRBV7-2 and TRBJ1-2, is GAGVSQSPSNKVTEKGKDVELRCDPISGHTALYWYRQSLGQGLEFLIYFQGNSAPDKSGLPSDRFSAERTGGSVSTLTIQRTQQEDSAVYLCASSPKLGTTLWGYTFGSGTRLTVV.

The gene calls are TRBV7-3 and TRBJ1-2, with a weak D call TRBD1 (5 bases). Trimming took 5 bases from V and 7 from J, leaving 20 bases between them. Germline values: CDR1 SGHTA, CDR2 FQGTGA. This CDR3 is built from 15 residues. CDR3 region: CASSAFRDPGIGYTF. Here the CDR3 DNA reads TGTGCCAGCAGCGCCTTCCGGGACCCAGGAATTGGCTACACCTTC.

The genes are TRBV27 and TRBJ1-5, with unresolved D. The CDR3 has 12 amino acids. With 5 bases removed from V and 4 bases from J, the gap between germline ends came to 6 bases. Germline-derived CDR1 and CDR2 are MNHEY and SMNVEV (reference sequence). CDR3 sequence (DNA): TGTGCCAGCAGTCGGGGAAATCAGCCCCAGCATTTT. Amino acid sequence: CASSRGNQPQHF.

This clonotype was seen a handful of times. The chain recombines TRBV28 with TRBJ1-2; tentative D call: TRBD1 (5 bases). V lost 2 bases and J 4 bases, leaving 11 bases between the germline ends. The CDR3 consists of 14 residues. CDR1 is MDHEN, CDR2 SYDVKM, per germline. CDR3 amino acids: CASSLTGAVYGYTF. CDR3 nucleotides: TGTGCCAGCAGTTTAACAGGCGCGGTCTATGGCTACACCTTC.

The chain employs TRBV6-5 and TRBJ1-5; 8 bases align to TRBD1. This CDR3 spans 15 amino acids. V was pared by 1 base and J by 2 bases, with 1 base of the junction left unmatched. Germline-derived CDR1 and CDR2 are MNHEY and SVGAGI. CDR3 in amino acids: CASSYLTGGNQPQHF. The CDR3 DNA follows: TGTGCCAGCAGTTACTTGACAGGGGGCAATCAGCCCCAGCATTTT.

The sample holds a few counts of this clonotype. This sequence joins TRBV2 and TRBJ2-7, with TRBD2 matching 11 bases. CDR3 size: 12 residues. Germline V gene lookup returns CDR1 SNHLY and CDR2 FYNNEI. Trimming at V came to 10 bases and at J to 4 bases, leaving 3 bases not matched to a gene. This CDR3 is CATSSGRYEQYF. The CDR3 DNA sequence: TGTGCCACCTCTAGCGGGAGGTACGAGCAGTACTTC.

CDR3 residues: CASSNPVTSGSRNEQFF. In DNA form, the CDR3 reads TGTGCCAGTTCGAACCCCGTGACTAGCGGGAGTCGGAATGAGCAGTTCTTC. The genes are TRBV19 and TRBJ2-1, with 12 bases that match TRBD2. The V and J ends lost 8 bases and 7 bases, in that order; junction bases with no gene match: 15. CDR3 length equals 17 residues. Germline lookup yields CDR1 LNHDA and CDR2 SQIVND (reference sequence).

The chain recombines TRBV20-1 with TRBJ2-7; D unresolved. The CDR3 contains 13 residues. Between the trimmed V and J ends, which lost 5 bases and 0 bases, there was a span of 11 bases. Germline V lookup: CDR1 DFQATT, CDR2 SNEGSKA (reference sequence). The CDR3 nucleotides are TGCAGTGCTCCCCGTGAGCCCTCCTACGAGCAGTACTTC. It specifies CSAPREPSYEQYF.

The CDR3 region is CSAGTGYQPQHF. For the CDR3, the DNA is TGCAGTGCTGGAACAGGGTATCAGCCCCAGCATTTT. The gene calls are TRBV20-1 and TRBJ1-5; TRBD1 is a possible D gene (6 bases). V gave up 5 bases and J gave up 5 bases, with 10 bases separating them. Germline V gene data show CDR1 as DFQATT and CDR2 as SNEGSKA (reference sequence). The length of the CDR3 is 12 residues.

This clonotype was seen a handful of times. The V call is TRBV20-1, the J call TRBJ1-1; TRBD1 matches 8 bases. The V and J ends lost 6 bases and 8 bases, in that order; junction bases with no gene match: 14. CDR1 DFQATT and CDR2 SNEGSKA come from the germline V gene (reference sequence). CDR3 length: 14 amino acids. CDR3 coding DNA: TGCAGTGCCCCACGCCAGGGCAGGGGGCGAGAAGCTTTCTTT. Translation: CSAPRQGRGREAFF.

This clonotype came up a few times. The V and J genes are TRBV5-1 and TRBJ1-2, with 7 bases aligning to TRBD1. The CDR3 is 13 amino acids. Germline-derived CDR1 and CDR2 are SGHRS and YFSETQ. Germline trimming cut 5 bases from V and 7 bases from J; bases unmatched to any gene: 8. The CDR3: CASSNRQGGGYTF. The CDR3 DNA reads TGCGCCAGCAGTAATCGACAGGGTGGTGGCTACACCTTC. Using reference TRBV5-1 and TRBJ1-2 for the parts outside the CDR3, the full variable domain is KAGVTQTPRYLIKTRGQQVTLSCSPISGHRSVSWYQQTPGQGLQFLFEYFSETQRNKGNFPGRFSGRQFSNSRSEMNVSTLELGDSALYLCASSNRQGGGYTFGSGTRLTVV.